One and the same sample provided the 16 T cell receptor beta chains below, sequenced in a study of blood T cell repertoires in COVID-19. Sequenced by immunoSEQ multiplex PCR; TCRdb stores in-frame clones only, minus some. The sample holds 88,000 or so clones; more than 65% are singletons and the top ten take 4.4%. The sequencing input was peripheral blood. These receptors were taken from a man aged 55 to 70 with acute or convalescent COVID-19.

The V and J genes are TRBV24-1 and TRBJ2-3; 9 nucleotides agree with TRBD2. CDR1 KGHDR and CDR2 SFDVKD come from the germline V gene. The CDR3 is 14 amino acids. The V gene end was trimmed by 6 bases and the J gene end by 4 bases; junction bases not matched to a gene: 4. CDR3 sequence reads: CATSIAGAPDTQYF. The CDR3 DNA reads TGTGCCACCAGTATAGCGGGAGCCCCAGATACGCAGTATTTT.

Of note for this clone: Other DNA variants within this sample encode the same CDR3. The V and J genes are TRBV20-1 and TRBJ2-7; 7 bases line up with TRBD1. The germline gives CDR1 DFQATT, CDR2 SNEGSKA (reference sequence). This CDR3 contains 11 residues. The CDR3 DNA sequence: TGCAGCCCTCGACAGGGTTACGAGCAGTACTTC. Its protein is CSPRQGYEQYF.

The chain joins TRBV6-5 to TRBJ1-2; D possibly corresponds to TRBD1 (6 bases). The CDR3 spans 14 residues. V dropped 6 bases and J dropped 4 bases, with 15 bases sitting between them. CDR1 is MNHEY and CDR2 is SVGAGI in the germline V gene. The CDR3 bases are TGTGCCAGCAGAACCCCGACAGGAAGCTATGGCTACACCTTC. The encoded protein is CASRTPTGSYGYTF.

V is TRBV3-1 (or the pseudogene TRBV3-2) and J is TRBJ1-1, with 8 bases lining up with TRBD1. Germline CDR1 and CDR2: LGHDT and YNNKEL (reference sequence). V trimming: 5 bases; J trimming: 5 bases; junction bases outside the gene matches: 10. This CDR3 has 15 amino acids. The CDR3 DNA sequence: TGTGCCAGCAGCTTACAAAGGACAGGGTTGACTGAAGCTTTCTTT. Translated: CASSLQRTGLTEAFF.

The genes are TRBV11-2 and TRBJ2-7; D remains unclear. The V gene lost 4 bases and the J gene lost 6 bases, with 7 bases spanning the gap. CDR1 SGHAT and CDR2 FQNNGV come from the germline V gene. This CDR3 has 11 residues. Written as DNA, the CDR3 is TGTGCCAGCAGCTCTCCGGGCGAGCAGTACTTC. Its translation: CASSSPGEQYF. Looking up the rest from reference TRBV11-2 and TRBJ2-7 gives the full variable domain: EAGVAQSPRYKIIEKRQSVAFWCNPISGHATLYWYQQILGQGPKLLIQFQNNGVVDDSQLPKDRFSAERLKGVDSTLKIQPAKLEDSAVYLCASSSPGEQYFGPGTRLTVT.

This clone was found many times. V is TRBV2 and J is TRBJ1-2; D possibly corresponds to TRBD1 (6 bases). Between the trimmed V and J ends, which lost 7 bases and 0 bases, there was a span of 18 bases. Germline assignment: CDR1 SNHLY and CDR2 FYNNEI. The CDR3 loop spans 16 amino acids. The DNA for the CDR3 is TGTGCCAGCATGACAGGCTTGGGCGGGCCTAACTATGGCTACACCTTC. Its translation: CASMTGLGGPNYGYTF.

The rearrangement uses TRBV6-5 and TRBJ1-2; 8 bases agree with TRBD1. With V trimmed by 6 bases and J by 8 bases, 11 bases remained unmatched. The germline V gene has CDR1 MNHEY and CDR2 SVGAGI. The length of the CDR3 is 14 residues. The DNA of the CDR3 is TGTGCCAGCAGACCCTCAGGGGGCGAGTCAGGCTACACCTTC. Encoded protein: CASRPSGGESGYTF.

In its sample, this clone was seen many times. The CDR3 sequence is CASSLGTGVNYGYTF. The CDR3, as DNA: TGTGCCAGCAGCCTCGGGACAGGGGTTAACTATGGCTACACCTTC. The chain joins TRBV16 to TRBJ1-2; 10 nucleotides agree with TRBD1. The germline CDR1 and CDR2 sequences are KGHSY and FQNENV. V trimming: 4 bases; J trimming: 1 base; junction bases outside the gene matches: 3. There are 15 residues in the CDR3. The whole variable domain, filled in from reference TRBV16 and TRBJ1-2, reads GEEVAQTPKHLVRGEGQKAKLYCAPIKGHSYVFWYQQVLKNEFKFLISFQNENVFDETGMPKERFSAKCLPNSPCSLEIQATKLEDSAVYFCASSLGTGVNYGYTFGSGTRLTVV.

This clone was recorded once. The chain joins TRBV7-2 to TRBJ2-7; a weak D match, TRBD1 (5 bases). The V gene's germline CDR1 is SGHTA and CDR2 FQGNSA. The CDR3 contains 15 residues. V lost 3 bases and J 4 bases, leaving 16 bases between the germline ends. CDR3 nucleotide sequence: TGTGCCAGCAGCTTTCGCGGTAGGGGCTTGTACGAGCAGTACTTC. It yields the protein CASSFRGRGLYEQYF. The complete variable domain, with remaining parts taken from reference TRBV7-2 and TRBJ2-7, reads GAGVSQSPSNKVTEKGKDVELRCDPISGHTALYWYRQSLGQGLEFLIYFQGNSAPDKSGLPSDRFSAERTGGSVSTLTIQRTQQEDSAVYLCASSFRGRGLYEQYFGPGTRLTVT.

The J gene is TRBJ2-2, the V gene TRBV27; 8 nucleotides align to TRBD1. Trimming at V came to 6 bases and at J to 6 bases, leaving 9 bases not matched to a gene. The CDR3 contains 15 residues. From germline, CDR1 is MNHEY and CDR2 SMNVEV (reference sequence). In DNA, the CDR3 is TGTGCCAGCAGGCAGGGGGCCGGTAGGGCCGGGGAGCTGTTTTTT. It encodes CASRQGAGRAGELFF.

The V gene is TRBV7-9, the J gene TRBJ2-5; D is unresolved. Trimming took 5 bases from V and 4 from J, leaving 11 bases between them. The germline CDR1 and CDR2 sequences are SEHNR and FQNEAQ (reference sequence). The CDR3 totals 13 residues. CDR3 nucleotides: TGTGCCAGCAGCCCAACAGTGCCAGAGACCCAGTACTTC. Residues: CASSPTVPETQYF. Combining the CDR3 with reference TRBV7-9 and TRBJ2-5 gives the whole variable domain DTGVSQNPRHKITKRGQNVTFRCDPISEHNRLYWYRQTLGQGPEFLTYFQNEAQLEKSRLLSDRFSAERPKGSFSTLEIQRTEQGDSAMYLCASSPTVPETQYFGPGTRLLVL.

As DNA, the CDR3 is TGTGCCAGCAGTTTATTTAGTAATCAGCCCCAGCATTTT. This codes for CASSLFSNQPQHF. The chain employs TRBV12-3 or TRBV12-4 and TRBJ1-5; D gene unclear. The ends were cut back, 2 bases at V and 4 bases at J, with 6 bases in the middle. CDR3 length equals 13 residues.

This chain joins TRBV4-3 and TRBJ1-1; no reliable D call. CDR1 and CDR2 from the germline V gene are LGHNA and YSLEER. This CDR3 has 17 residues. V was clipped by 1 base and J by 0 bases, with 15 bases between them. In DNA form, the CDR3 reads TGCGCCAGCAGCCAAGTAAGGGAGGGTCTCATGAACACTGAAGCTTTCTTT. This sequence encodes CASSQVREGLMNTEAFF.

This clone was seen only once. The J gene is TRBJ2-7, the V gene TRBV6-2 or TRBV6-3, with a tentative D call TRBD2 (6 bases). The CDR3 totals 11 residues. Germline V gives CDR1 MNHEY, CDR2 SVGEGT. V was shortened by 4 bases and J by 9 bases, with 10 bases between the two germline ends. CDR3 region: CASSSDYMQYF. The CDR3 DNA is TGTGCCAGCAGTTCGGACTACATGCAGTACTTC.

This clone was seen a single time. V usage is TRBV19 and J usage is TRBJ2-7, with TRBD1 matching over 7 bases. V shed 9 bases and J 6 bases; nucleotides not matched to a gene: 5. Germline assignment: CDR1 LNHDA and CDR2 SQIVND (reference sequence). This CDR3 has 11 residues. As DNA, the CDR3 is TGTGCCAGCTACAGACAGGGCGAGCAGTACTTC. Translation: CASYRQGEQYF. Drawing the rest from reference TRBV19 and TRBJ2-7, the complete variable domain is DGGITQSPKYLFRKEGQNVTLSCEQNLNHDAMYWYRQDPGQGLRLIYYSQIVNDFQKGDIAEGYSVSREKKESFPLTVTSAQKNPTAFYLCASYRQGEQYFGPGTRLTVT.

This rearrangement joins TRBV5-1 to TRBJ1-1; D remains ambiguous. V lost 0 bases and J 0 bases, leaving 12 bases between the germline ends. Germline CDR1 is SGHRS and CDR2 is YFSETQ. The CDR3 consists of 16 residues. The CDR3 DNA follows: TGCGCCAGCAGCTTGGCACAGCCTCTAATGAACACTGAAGCTTTCTTT. It specifies CASSLAQPLMNTEAFF.